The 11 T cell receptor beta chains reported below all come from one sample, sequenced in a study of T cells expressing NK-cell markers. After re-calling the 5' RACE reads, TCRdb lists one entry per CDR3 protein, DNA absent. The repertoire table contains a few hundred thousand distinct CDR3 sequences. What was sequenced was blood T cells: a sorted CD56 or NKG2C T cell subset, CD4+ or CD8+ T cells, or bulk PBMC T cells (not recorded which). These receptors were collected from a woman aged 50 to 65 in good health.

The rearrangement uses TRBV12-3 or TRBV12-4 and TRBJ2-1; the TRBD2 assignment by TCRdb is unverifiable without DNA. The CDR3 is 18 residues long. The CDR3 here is CASSKTEIGLAQINEQFF.

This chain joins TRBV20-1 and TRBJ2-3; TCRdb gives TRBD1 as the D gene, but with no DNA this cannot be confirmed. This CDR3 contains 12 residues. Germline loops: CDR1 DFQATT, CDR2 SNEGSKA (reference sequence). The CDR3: CSVRAGTDTQYF.

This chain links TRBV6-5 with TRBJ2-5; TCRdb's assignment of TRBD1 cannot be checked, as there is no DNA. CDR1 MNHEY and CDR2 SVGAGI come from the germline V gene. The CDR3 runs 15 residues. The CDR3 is CASSYGGISVSTQYF.

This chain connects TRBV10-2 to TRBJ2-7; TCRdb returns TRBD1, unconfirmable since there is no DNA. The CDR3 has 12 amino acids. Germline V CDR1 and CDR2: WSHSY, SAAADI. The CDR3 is CASSERDYEQYF.

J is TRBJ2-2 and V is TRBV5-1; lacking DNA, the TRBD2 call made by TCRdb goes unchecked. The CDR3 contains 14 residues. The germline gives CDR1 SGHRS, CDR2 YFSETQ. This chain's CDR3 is CASSRDLSTGELFF.

The CDR3 is CASRESGASGRVSSYEQYF. J is TRBJ2-7 and V is TRBV6-5; TCRdb lists TRBD2, though no DNA is available to test this call. The CDR3 is 19 residues long. Germline lookup yields CDR1 MNHEY and CDR2 SVGAGI.

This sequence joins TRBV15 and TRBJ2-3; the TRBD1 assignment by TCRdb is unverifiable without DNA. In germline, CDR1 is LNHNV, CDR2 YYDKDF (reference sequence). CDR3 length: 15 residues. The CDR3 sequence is CATSRDPRERDTQYF.

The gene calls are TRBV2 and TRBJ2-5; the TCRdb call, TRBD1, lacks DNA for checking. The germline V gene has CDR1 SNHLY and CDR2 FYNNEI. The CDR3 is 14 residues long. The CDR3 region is CASSLLQGQETQYF. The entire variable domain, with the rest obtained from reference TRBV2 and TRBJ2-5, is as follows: EPEVTQTPSHQVTQMGQEVILRCVPISNHLYFYWYRQILGQKVEFLVSFYNNEISEKSEIFDDQFSVERPDGSNFTLKIRSTKLEDSAMYFCASSLLQGQETQYFGPGTRLLVL.

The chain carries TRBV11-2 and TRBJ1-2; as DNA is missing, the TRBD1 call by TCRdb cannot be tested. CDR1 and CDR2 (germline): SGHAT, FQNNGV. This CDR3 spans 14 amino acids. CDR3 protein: CASSPRETGYGYTF.

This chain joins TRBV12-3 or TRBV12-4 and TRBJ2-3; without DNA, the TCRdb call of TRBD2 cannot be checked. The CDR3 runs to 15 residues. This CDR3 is CASNPGSGSGDTQYF.

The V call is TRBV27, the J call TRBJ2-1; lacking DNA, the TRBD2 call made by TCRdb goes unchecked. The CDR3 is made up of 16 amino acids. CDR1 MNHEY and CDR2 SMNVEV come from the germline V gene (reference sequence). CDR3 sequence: CASRGAGAPGYNEQFF.